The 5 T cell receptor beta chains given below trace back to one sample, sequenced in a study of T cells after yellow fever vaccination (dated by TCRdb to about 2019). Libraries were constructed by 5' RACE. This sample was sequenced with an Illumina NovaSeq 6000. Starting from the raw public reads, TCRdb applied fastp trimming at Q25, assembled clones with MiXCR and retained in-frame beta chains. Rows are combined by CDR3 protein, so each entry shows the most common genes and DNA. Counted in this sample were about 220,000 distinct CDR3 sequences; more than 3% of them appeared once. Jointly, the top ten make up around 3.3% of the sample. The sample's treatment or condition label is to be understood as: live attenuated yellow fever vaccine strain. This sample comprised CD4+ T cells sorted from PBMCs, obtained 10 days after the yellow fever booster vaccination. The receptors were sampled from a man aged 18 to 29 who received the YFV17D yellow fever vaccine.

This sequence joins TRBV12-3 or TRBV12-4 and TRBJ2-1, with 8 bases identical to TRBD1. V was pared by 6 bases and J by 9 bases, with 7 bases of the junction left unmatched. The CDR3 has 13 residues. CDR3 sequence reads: CASSGDRRGEQFF. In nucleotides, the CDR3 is TGTGCCAGCAGCGGGGACAGGCGGGGTGAGCAGTTCTTC.

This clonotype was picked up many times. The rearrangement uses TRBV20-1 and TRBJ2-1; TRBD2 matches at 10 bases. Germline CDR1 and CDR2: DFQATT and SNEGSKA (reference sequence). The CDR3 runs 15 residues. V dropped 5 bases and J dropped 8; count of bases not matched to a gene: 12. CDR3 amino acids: CSACPPAGGPDEQFF. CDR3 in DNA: TGCAGTGCTTGCCCCCCAGCGGGGGGGCCGGATGAGCAGTTCTTC.

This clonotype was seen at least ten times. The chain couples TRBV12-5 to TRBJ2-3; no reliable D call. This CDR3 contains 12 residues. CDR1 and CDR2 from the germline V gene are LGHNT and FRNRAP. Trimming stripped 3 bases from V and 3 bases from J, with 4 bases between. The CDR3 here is CASGLTTDTQYF. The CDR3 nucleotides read TGTGCTAGTGGTTTAACTACAGATACGCAGTATTTT.

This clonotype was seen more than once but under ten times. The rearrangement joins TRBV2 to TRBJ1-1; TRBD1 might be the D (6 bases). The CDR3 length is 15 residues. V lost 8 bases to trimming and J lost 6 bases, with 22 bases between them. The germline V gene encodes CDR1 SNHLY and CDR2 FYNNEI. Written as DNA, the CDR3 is TGTGCCAGCTTAAAAGGAGGAGGGGGAGAGGCTGAAGCTTTCTTT. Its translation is CASLKGGGGEAEAFF.

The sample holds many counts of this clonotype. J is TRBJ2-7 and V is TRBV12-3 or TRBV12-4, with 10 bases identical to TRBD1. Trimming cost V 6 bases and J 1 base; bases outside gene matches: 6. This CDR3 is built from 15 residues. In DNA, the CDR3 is TGTGCCAGCAGCAATGACAGGGGGCTTTCCTACGAGCAGTACTTC. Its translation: CASSNDRGLSYEQYF.